The T cell receptor beta chain under discussion was sequenced for a study of shared clonotypes between healthy human individuals (dated by TCRdb to about 2020). About the investigation overall: Three men and a couple of women, aged 18 to 49 years, made up the cohort. Per donor, three plates each were used for CD4 naive and CD4 memory, two for CD8 naive, and one for CD8 memory. To estimate repertoire size and how much clonotype sharing occurs between individuals, the study deeply sequenced the blood TCR repertoires of several healthy adults. Different laboratories and diverse techniques were used to prepare libraries and sequence TCR repertoires, to increase sequencing depth and limit assay-specific biases. Leukapheresis yielded between about 0.85 and 9 billion PBMCs per donor.

Overall study outcomes, separate from this receptor: The small number of donors limited the genetic and exposure-history diversity represented. Even with the large sequencing depth, rarefaction of the sorted-subset datasets indicated that sequencing was incomplete. Higher generation probabilities were observed for clonotypes shared by all four sorted-subset donors than for non-shared clonotypes. Sharing across several donors was observed for around 4.8% of naive CD4, over 3% of naive CD8, over 2% of memory CD4, and approximately 0.41% of memory CD8 clonotypes. Pairwise subsampling led to the expectation that sequencing depth would affect the degree of clonotype sharing among donors. Larger estimated clonotype richness was generally found for naive subsets than for memory subsets. Sampling was restricted to blood, and TCR repertoires in tissues likely differ from the TCR repertoires found in blood.

Healthy HIV-negative adults with no recently reported acute infections or vaccinations were included as donors. Every donor was a Caucasian adult residing in Nashville, Tennessee, USA. CD4+ T cells were enriched by magnetic negative selection, after which naive cells were positively selected on CD45RA and the negative fraction was taken as the memory subset. Blood was obtained by leukapheresis, after which PBMCs were separated by Ficoll-Histopaque density gradient centrifugation and cryopreserved in liquid nitrogen vapor phase. Analytical flow cytometry was used to check the purity and quantity of every magnetically sorted T cell population. From each sorted fraction, genomic DNA was isolated and quantified by UV absorbance on a Nanodrop 2000c. Comment on this clone: No antigen is known for it. It has no much larger one-base neighbor in the sample; base qualities were not kept.

Using the deep immunoSEQ assay, TCR CDR3 regions were amplified from genomic DNA by multiplex PCR. Extracted genomic DNA from each cell subset was spread evenly across all wells of several immunoSEQ 96-well plates, with each plate serving as a replicate. For sorted subsets, each replicate PCR was loaded with roughly 0.2 ug genomic DNA, equivalent to 25,000 to 30,000 T cell genomes. The purified libraries were quantified using a Qubit 3.0 fluorometer, sized with a Bioanalyzer 2100, and then quantified again using the KAPA Library Quantification kit. Every immunoSEQ 96-well plate was sequenced on a dedicated single-read 150-cycle Illumina NextSeq 550 flow cell. As for the authors' bioinformatics: Because only junctional sequences without quality scores were contained in the immunoSEQ output, filtering matching that applied to full-length reads could not be performed. To assign V/J genes and CDR3, sequences were annotated using PyIR, a Python wrapper for IgBLAST v1.9, with IMGT germline references. Reads were removed for weak V/J assignments (E-value above 1e-6), missing CDR3, stop codons, out-of-frame junctions, or ambiguous translated residues. V3J clonotypes were defined as sequences sharing the same inferred V gene, J gene, and CDR3 amino acid sequence. The percentage overlap between two repertoires was calculated by dividing the number of shared unique clonotypes by the size of the smaller repertoire. RTK rarefaction, the Chao1 estimator, and Recon v2.1 estimates of unobserved clonotypes were used to assess repertoire richness. For all TCRbeta clonotypes obtained by the gDNA method from a few donors, generation probabilities were computed with OLGA. TCRdb obtained this table from immuneACCESS and retained in-frame rearrangements with V and J assigned. These tables miss some clones; where compared with another copy, unresolved V genes account for less than half of the shortfall, and the remainder is unexplained. The V and J calls and clone size come from that table; D and trimming were worked out from the DNA. Present in this sample are more than 2 million clones, more than 90% of which were seen just once. The ten largest clones add up to 0.1% to 0.15% of the sample.

CDR1 and CDR2, per the germline V gene, are MDHEN and SYDVKM. V and J are truncated by 8 bases and 1 base respectively, leaving an intervening sequence of 9 bases. The CDR3 spans 14 residues, from the cysteine through the phenylalanine. Kept here is only the CDR3 DNA, which spans 42 bases and is read in frame from base 1. This TCR was sampled from a man aged 18-30 years in good health. In this chain, TRBV28 is recombined with TRBJ2-6, with no confident D gene call. Sequencing input: naive CD4+ T cells sorted from blood. The cell subset or site label, read with the paper, signifies: CD45RA+ positively selected. For the CDR3, the sequence is CASRIRSGANVLTF. DNA sequence: TGTGCCAGCCGAATTAGATCTGGGGCCAACGTCCTGACTTTC.